These 4 T cell receptor beta chains share one sample of origin, sequenced in a study of blood T cell repertoires in COVID-19. Repertoires were generated with immunoSEQ multiplex PCR, while TCRdb's copy carries only in-frame clones and drops some. The repertoire has about 100,000 clones, 80% to 90% of them found once; the top ten carry about 4.6%. The sample comprised peripheral blood. These TCRs come from a human donor in a cohort sampled during active COVID-19.

The rearrangement joins TRBV28 to TRBJ2-7; unclear D gene. Germline V gene sequence: CDR1 MDHEN, CDR2 SYDVKM. V was trimmed by 5 bases and J by 4 bases, leaving 6 bases between them. CDR3 size: 11 residues. In DNA form, the CDR3 reads TGTGCCAGCAGTCAGATTTACGAGCAGTACTTC. It is translated as CASSQIYEQYF.

This clone was seen a single time. V is TRBV3-1 (or the pseudogene TRBV3-2) and J is TRBJ1-1; TRBD1 aligns across 9 bases. The CDR3 loop spans 14 amino acids. Germline V lookup: CDR1 LGHDT, CDR2 YNNKEL (reference sequence). V gave up 5 bases and J gave up 4 bases; unmatched junction bases: 5. This CDR3 reads CASSATGGVTEAFF. Written as DNA, the CDR3 is TGTGCCAGCAGCGCTACAGGGGGCGTCACTGAAGCTTTCTTT.

The rearrangement joins TRBV20-1 to TRBJ2-5, with D possibly matching TRBD2 (5 bases). V was pared by 3 bases and J by 5 bases, with 10 bases between. Germline assignment: CDR1 DFQATT and CDR2 SNEGSKA (reference sequence). This CDR3 has 12 amino acids. CDR3 in amino acids: CSASAGKETQYF. The CDR3 region has the DNA TGCAGTGCTAGTGCCGGGAAGGAGACCCAGTACTTC.

This clone was recorded once. The V call is TRBV4-2, the J call TRBJ1-2; TRBD1 might be the D (5 bases). This CDR3 contains 13 residues. Germline assignment: CDR1 LGHNA and CDR2 YNFKEQ. Trimming took off 1 base at V and 6 bases at J, with 9 bases between the two ends. The CDR3 sequence is CASSQGREDGYTF. The CDR3 coding sequence is TGTGCCAGCAGCCAAGGCAGGGAAGATGGCTACACCTTC.